The clone carrying this T cell receptor (beta chain) was found once. Combining a sample-barcoded 5' primer with a J-beta primer mix, a second PCR ran for roughly 6 to 11 cycles. Using its own MiXCR run on the 5' RACE reads, TCRdb lists one record per CDR3 protein. This sample has about a million distinct CDR3 sequences, with about 51% found just once. They isolated at least 7 million PBMCs from each sample. This CDR3 contains 14 residues. Trimming removed 6 bases from V and 3 bases from J, with 18 bases in between. The V gene's germline CDR1 is DFQATT and CDR2 SNEGSKA (reference sequence). This specimen belongs to a study of blood T cells in healthy people across ages.

The receptor's source is a woman in her sixties or seventies in good health. What was sequenced was blood. This rearrangement joins TRBV20-1 to TRBJ2-7; D possibly corresponds to TRBD1 (5 bases). CDR3 sequence (DNA): TGCAGTGCCCGAGACAGTTCCAACTACTACGAGCAGTACTTC. The encoded protein is CSARDSSNYYEQYF.